The clone carrying this T cell receptor beta chain was picked up many times. Its specificity is unknown. CDR1 is MNHEY and CDR2 is SVGAGI in the germline V gene. Trimming took 2 bases from V and 5 from J, leaving 12 bases between them. The CDR3 loop spans 14 amino acids. The sample is drawn from a study of T cells in Graves' hyperthyroidism and ophthalmopathy. Researchers amplified the TCR beta CDR3 regions from RNA transcripts. The TCR CDR3 was amplified in a first-round RT-PCR using the HTBI primer set. MiXCR, applied by TCRdb to the multiplex PCR reads, yields one record per CDR3 protein. This table has 450,000 to 650,000 distinct CDR3 sequences, over 15% appearing once. Study findings and constraints: Most expanded thyroid clonotypes above 0.001 recurred in blood.

The chain combines TRBV6-5 with TRBJ1-1, with unresolved D. The source of this sequence is a woman aged 18-29 years with Graves' ophthalmopathy. The sequenced sample was blood. The CDR3 reads CASSYEGRVTEAFF. In DNA form, the CDR3 reads TGTGCCAGCAGTTACGAGGGTAGGGTGACTGAAGCTTTCTTT.